This T cell receptor beta chain was identified during a study of cytomegalovirus exposure and HLA in healthy donors. Sequenced by immunoSEQ multiplex PCR; TCRdb stores in-frame clones only, minus some. The sample consists of about 160,000 clones, 85% to 90% of them appearing once. The germline CDR1 and CDR2 sequences are MDHEN and SYDVKM. This CDR3 region has 14 residues. Trimming took 5 bases from V and 0 from J, leaving 8 bases between them. The material sequenced was PBMCs. The receptor was isolated from a woman aged 18-29 years in good health and CMV-seropositive. The V call is TRBV28, the J call TRBJ1-3; D is unresolved. This chain's CDR3 is CASSPFPSGNTIYF. CDR3 DNA: TGTGCCAGCAGTCCATTCCCCTCTGGAAACACCATATATTTT.